The clone carrying this TCR beta chain was seen a handful of times. This record belongs to a study of T cells in Graves' hyperthyroidism and ophthalmopathy. Amplification targeted TCR beta CDR3 regions from RNA transcripts. The HTBI primer set drove a first-round RT-PCR of the TCR CDR3. TCRdb reanalysed the multiplex PCR reads using MiXCR and keeps one entry per CDR3 protein. The sample has roughly 200,000 distinct CDR3 sequences; around 19% are singletons. V was shortened by 4 bases and J by 0 bases, with 10 bases between the two germline ends. The CDR3 sequence is 15 residues long. Sequenced: blood. The sequence was collected from a man between 40 and 49 years old with Graves' hyperthyroidism. This chain connects TRBV12-3 or TRBV12-4 to TRBJ1-3, with unresolved D. CDR3 amino acids: CASSSAVVSGNTIYF. The CDR3 bases are TGTGCCAGCAGTTCCGCGGTCGTCTCTGGAAACACCATATATTTT.